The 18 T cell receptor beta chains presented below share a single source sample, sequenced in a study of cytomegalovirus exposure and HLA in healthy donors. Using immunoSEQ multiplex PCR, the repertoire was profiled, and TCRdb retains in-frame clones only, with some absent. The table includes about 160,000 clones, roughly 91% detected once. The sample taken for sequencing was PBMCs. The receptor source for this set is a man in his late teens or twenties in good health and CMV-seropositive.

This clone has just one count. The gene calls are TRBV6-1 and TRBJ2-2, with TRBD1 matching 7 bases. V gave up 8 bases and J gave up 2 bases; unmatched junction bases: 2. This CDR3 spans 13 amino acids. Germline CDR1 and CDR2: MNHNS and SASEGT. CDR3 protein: CASRTGNTGELFF. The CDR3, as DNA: TGTGCCAGCCGGACAGGAAACACCGGGGAGCTGTTTTTT.

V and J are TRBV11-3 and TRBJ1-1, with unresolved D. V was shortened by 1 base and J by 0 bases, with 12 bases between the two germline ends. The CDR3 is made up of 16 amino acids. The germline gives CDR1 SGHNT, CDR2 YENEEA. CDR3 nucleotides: TGTGCCAGCAGCTTAGGCAAGGCAGACATGAACACTGAAGCTTTCTTT. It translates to CASSLGKADMNTEAFF. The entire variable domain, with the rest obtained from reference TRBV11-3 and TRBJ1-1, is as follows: EAGVVQSPRYKIIEKKQPVAFWCNPISGHNTLYWYLQNLGQGPELLIRYENEEAVDDSQLPKDRFSAERLKGVDSTLKIQPAELGDSAVYLCASSLGKADMNTEAFFGQGTRLTVV.

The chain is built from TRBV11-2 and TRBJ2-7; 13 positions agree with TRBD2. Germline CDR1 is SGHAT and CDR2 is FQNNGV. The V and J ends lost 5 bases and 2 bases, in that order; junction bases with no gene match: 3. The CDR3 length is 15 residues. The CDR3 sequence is CASSPGLAGTYEQYF. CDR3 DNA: TGTGCCAGCAGCCCGGGACTAGCGGGAACCTACGAGCAGTACTTC.

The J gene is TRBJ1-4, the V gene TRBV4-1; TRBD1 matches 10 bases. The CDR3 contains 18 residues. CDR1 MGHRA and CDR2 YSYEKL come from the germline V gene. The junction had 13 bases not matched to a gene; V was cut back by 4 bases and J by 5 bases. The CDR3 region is CASSRATRDRGGNEKLFF. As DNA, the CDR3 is TGCGCCAGCAGCCGAGCTACACGGGACAGGGGAGGAAATGAAAAACTGTTTTTT.

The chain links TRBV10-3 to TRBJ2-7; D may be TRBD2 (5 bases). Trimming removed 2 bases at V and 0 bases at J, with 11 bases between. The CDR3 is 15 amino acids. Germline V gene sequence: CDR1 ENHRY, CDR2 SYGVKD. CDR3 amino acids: CAISEKRQLSYEQYF. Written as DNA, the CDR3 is TGTGCCATCAGTGAGAAGCGGCAACTCTCCTACGAGCAGTACTTC.

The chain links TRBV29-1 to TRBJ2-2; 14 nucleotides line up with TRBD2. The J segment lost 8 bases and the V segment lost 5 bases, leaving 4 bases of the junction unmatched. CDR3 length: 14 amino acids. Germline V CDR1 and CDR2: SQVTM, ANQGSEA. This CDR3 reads CSVPGTSGSGELFF. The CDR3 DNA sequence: TGCAGCGTTCCCGGGACTAGCGGGAGTGGGGAGCTGTTTTTT.

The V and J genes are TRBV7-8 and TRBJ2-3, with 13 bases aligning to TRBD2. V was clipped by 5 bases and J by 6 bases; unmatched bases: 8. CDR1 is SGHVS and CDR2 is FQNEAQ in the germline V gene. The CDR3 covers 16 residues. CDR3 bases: TGTGCCAGCAGCCCTCCCGGACTAGCGGGAGACGATACGCAGTATTTT. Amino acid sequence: CASSPPGLAGDDTQYF. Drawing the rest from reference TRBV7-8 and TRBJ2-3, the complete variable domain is GAGVSQSPRYKVAKRGQDVALRCDPISGHVSLFWYQQALGQGPEFLTYFQNEAQLDKSGLPSDRFFAERPEGSVSTLKIQRTQQEDSAVYLCASSPPGLAGDDTQYFGPGTRLTVL.

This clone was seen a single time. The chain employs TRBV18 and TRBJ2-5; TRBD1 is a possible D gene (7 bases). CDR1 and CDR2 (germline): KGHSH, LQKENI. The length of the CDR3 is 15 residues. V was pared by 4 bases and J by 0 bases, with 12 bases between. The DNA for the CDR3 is TGTGCCAGCTCACTTCAGGGGGGAGACCAAGAGACCCAGTACTTC. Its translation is CASSLQGGDQETQYF.

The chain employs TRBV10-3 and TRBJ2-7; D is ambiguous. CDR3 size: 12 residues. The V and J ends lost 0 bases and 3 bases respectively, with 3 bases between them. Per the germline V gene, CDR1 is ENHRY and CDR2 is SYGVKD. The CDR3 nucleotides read TGTGCCATCAGTGAGTCTATCTACGAGCAGTACTTC. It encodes CAISESIYEQYF.

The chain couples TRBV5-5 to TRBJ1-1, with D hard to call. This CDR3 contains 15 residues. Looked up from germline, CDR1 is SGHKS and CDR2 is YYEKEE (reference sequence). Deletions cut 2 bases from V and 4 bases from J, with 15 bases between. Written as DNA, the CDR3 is TGTGCCAGCAGCTTTAGTTCATCGGGAGGCACTGAAGCTTTCTTT. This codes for CASSFSSSGGTEAFF. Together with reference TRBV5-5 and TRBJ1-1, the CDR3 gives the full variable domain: DAGVTQSPTHLIKTRGQQVTLRCSPISGHKSVSWYQQVLGQGPQFIFQYYEKEERGRGNFPDRFSARQFPNYSSELNVNALLLGDSALYLCASSFSSSGGTEAFFGQGTRLTVV.

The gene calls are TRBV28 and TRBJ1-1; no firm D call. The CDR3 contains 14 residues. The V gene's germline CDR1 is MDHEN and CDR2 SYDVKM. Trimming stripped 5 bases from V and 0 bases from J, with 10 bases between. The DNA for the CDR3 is TGTGCCAGCAGTGCGGGATTTTTGAACACTGAAGCTTTCTTT. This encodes CASSAGFLNTEAFF.

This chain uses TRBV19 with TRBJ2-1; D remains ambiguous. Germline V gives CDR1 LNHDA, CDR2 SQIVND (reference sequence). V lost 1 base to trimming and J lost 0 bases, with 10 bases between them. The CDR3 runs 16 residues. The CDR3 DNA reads TGTGCCAGTAGTATAGGGGTGTCTAGCTCCTACAATGAGCAGTTCTTC. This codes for CASSIGVSSSYNEQFF.

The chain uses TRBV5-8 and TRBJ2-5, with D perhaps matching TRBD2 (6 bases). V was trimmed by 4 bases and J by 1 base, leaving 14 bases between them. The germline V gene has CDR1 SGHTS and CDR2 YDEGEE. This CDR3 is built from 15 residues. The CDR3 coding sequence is TGTGCCAGCAGCGCGGGACTTGACGGCCAAGAGACCCAGTACTTC. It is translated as CASSAGLDGQETQYF.

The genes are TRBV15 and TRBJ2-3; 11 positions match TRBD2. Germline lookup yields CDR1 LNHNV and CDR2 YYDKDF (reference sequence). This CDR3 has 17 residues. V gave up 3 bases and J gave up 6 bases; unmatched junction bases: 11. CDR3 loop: CATSSHYSGRASDTQYF. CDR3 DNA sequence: TGTGCCACCAGCAGTCATTATAGCGGGAGGGCCTCCGATACGCAGTATTTT.

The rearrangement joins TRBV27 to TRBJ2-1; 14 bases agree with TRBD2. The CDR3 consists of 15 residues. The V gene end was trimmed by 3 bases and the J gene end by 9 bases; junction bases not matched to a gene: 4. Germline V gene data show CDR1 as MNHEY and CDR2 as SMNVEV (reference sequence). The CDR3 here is CASSLGLAGVGEQFF. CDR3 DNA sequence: TGTGCCAGCAGTTTGGGACTAGCGGGAGTGGGTGAGCAGTTCTTC.

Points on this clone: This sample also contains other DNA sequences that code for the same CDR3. The CDR3 DNA is TGCGCCAGCAGCTTGGGAGGGAGCCAAGAGACCCAGTACTTC. It is translated as CASSLGGSQETQYF. The chain joins TRBV5-1 to TRBJ2-5; D might be TRBD2 (5 bases). Trimming removed 0 bases at V and 1 base at J, with 7 bases between. Germline values: CDR1 SGHRS, CDR2 YFSETQ. The CDR3 length is 14 residues.

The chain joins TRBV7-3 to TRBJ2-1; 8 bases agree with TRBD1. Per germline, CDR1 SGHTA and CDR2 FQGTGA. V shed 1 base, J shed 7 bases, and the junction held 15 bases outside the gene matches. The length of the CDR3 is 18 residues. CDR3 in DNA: TGTGCCAGCAGCTTAAAGGAGGGGGGCCAGGGGGCGGTTAATGAGCAGTTCTTC. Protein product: CASSLKEGGQGAVNEQFF.

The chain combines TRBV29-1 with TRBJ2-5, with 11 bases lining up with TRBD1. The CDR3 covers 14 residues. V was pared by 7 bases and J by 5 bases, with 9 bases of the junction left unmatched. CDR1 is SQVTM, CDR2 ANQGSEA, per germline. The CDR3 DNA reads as TGCAGCGCCGGGACAGGGGGAAACAGGGAGACCCAGTACTTC. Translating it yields CSAGTGGNRETQYF.